A selection of T cell receptor beta chains follows, all from one sample in a study of early T cells in non-severe SARS-CoV-2 infection. MiXCR was run by TCRdb on the 5' RACE reads, yielding one entry per CDR3 protein. The sample has 79,000 or so distinct CDR3 sequences, roughly 13% seen once; the top ten hold around 1.2%. The sequenced sample consisted of whole blood. The receptor set was obtained from an adult who was a healthcare worker with PCR-confirmed SARS-CoV-2 infection or an uninfected control (not recorded which). The CDR3 runs from the conserved cysteine through the conserved F or W. A D gene is named only where the DNA matches it firmly. Some rows have no size entry. The others give once, few or many, or a class for an expanded clone.

J gene: TRBJ2-5
clone size: few
D gene: NA
V gene: TRBV24-1
CDR3 protein: CATSDSRGFQETQYF
CDR3 DNA: TGTGCCACCAGTGATTCCCGGGGGTTCCAAGAGACCCAGTACTTC

J gene: TRBJ2-4
clone size: NA
D gene: NA
V gene: TRBV7-2
CDR3 protein: CASSLGGVAKNIQYF
CDR3 DNA: TGTGCCAGCAGTTTAGGAGGGGTAGCCAAAAACATTCAGTACTTC

J gene: TRBJ1-2
clone size: NA
D gene: NA
V gene: TRBV9
CDR3 protein: CASSVGENYGYTF
CDR3 DNA: TGTGCCAGCAGCGTAGGTGAGAACTATGGCTACACCTTC

J gene: TRBJ1-2
clone size: NA
D gene: TRBD1
V gene: TRBV5-4
CDR3 protein: CASSQTGASGYTF
CDR3 DNA: TGTGCCAGCAGCCAGACAGGGGCTTCAGGCTACACCTTC

J gene: TRBJ2-3
clone size: NA
D gene: NA
V gene: TRBV7-2
CDR3 protein: CASSLGVSSTDTQYF
CDR3 DNA: TGTGCCAGCAGCCTCGGGGTTTCTAGCACAGATACGCAGTATTTT

J gene: TRBJ1-1
clone size: few
D gene: NA
V gene: TRBV7-2
CDR3 protein: CASSQNRQAEAFF
CDR3 DNA: TGTGCCAGCAGCCAGAACCGTCAGGCTGAAGCTTTCTTT

J gene: TRBJ2-7
clone size: many
D gene: NA
V gene: TRBV28
CDR3 protein: CASSLRGNYEQYF
CDR3 DNA: TGTGCCAGCAGTTTAAGGGGAAACTACGAGCAGTACTTC

J gene: TRBJ1-2
clone size: many
D gene: NA
V gene: TRBV20-1
CDR3 protein: CSARPVGYTF
CDR3 DNA: TGCAGTGCTAGACCTGTCGGCTACACCTTC

J gene: TRBJ2-7
clone size: NA
D gene: NA
V gene: TRBV20-1
CDR3 protein: CSASRPGTAYEQYF
CDR3 DNA: TGCAGTGCCAGTCGTCCGGGGACGGCCTACGAGCAGTACTTC

J gene: TRBJ2-3
clone size: NA
D gene: NA
V gene: TRBV7-2
CDR3 protein: CASSLASGAGTDTQYF
CDR3 DNA: TGTGCCAGCAGCTTAGCTTCGGGGGCCGGCACAGATACGCAGTATTTT

J gene: TRBJ2-1
clone size: many
D gene: NA
V gene: TRBV20-1
CDR3 protein: CSALAREQFF
CDR3 DNA: TGCAGTGCCCTCGCCCGTGAGCAGTTCTTC

J gene: TRBJ2-7
clone size: many
D gene: NA
V gene: TRBV12-3/TRBV12-4
CDR3 protein: CASSPQGYEQYF
CDR3 DNA: TGTGCCAGCAGTCCTCAGGGCTACGAGCAGTACTTC

J gene: TRBJ2-1
clone size: many
D gene: NA
V gene: TRBV7-9
CDR3 protein: CASSLGPQVNEQFF
CDR3 DNA: TGTGCCAGCAGCTTAGGACCCCAGGTCAATGAGCAGTTCTTC

J gene: TRBJ2-7
clone size: NA
D gene: NA
V gene: TRBV28
CDR3 protein: CASTLQGIPYEQYF
CDR3 DNA: TGTGCCAGCACTTTGCAGGGTATCCCCTACGAGCAGTACTTC

J gene: TRBJ1-2
clone size: many
D gene: TRBD1
V gene: TRBV27
CDR3 protein: CASSLMGDRGRVGYTF
CDR3 DNA: TGTGCCAGCAGTCTCATGGGGGACAGGGGGCGAGTTGGCTACACCTTC

J gene: TRBJ1-1
clone size: many
D gene: TRBD1
V gene: TRBV4-2
CDR3 protein: CASSPDRGIEAFF
CDR3 DNA: TGTGCCAGCAGCCCGGACAGGGGAATAGAGGCTTTCTTT

J gene: TRBJ2-1
clone size: NA
D gene: NA
V gene: TRBV11-2
CDR3 protein: CASSDGRRDNDEQFF
CDR3 DNA: TGTGCCAGCAGCGACGGCAGGAGGGATAACGATGAGCAGTTCTTC

J gene: TRBJ2-3
clone size: NA
D gene: NA
V gene: TRBV21-1
CDR3 protein: CASSRWTLTDTQYF
CDR3 DNA: TGTGCCAGCAGCAGGTGGACACTCACAGATACGCAGTATTTT